The sequence of this T cell receptor beta chain was determined in a study of T cells expressing NK-cell markers. Across the study: Sorted CD3+CD56-NKG2C+, CD3+CD56+NKG2C+ and CD3+CD56+NKG2C- T cells supplied the TCR beta repertoires. General study findings and limits: What remained unclear was the HCMV specificity of expanded NKG2C+ T cell clones.

A note on this clonotype: What it binds is unknown.

CDR3 length: 14 residues. Germline-derived CDR1 and CDR2 are SQVTM and ANQGSEA. It was by 5'RACE template switching with UMIs that TCR beta cDNA was made. No DNA is given; TCRdb re-called the 5' RACE reads and lists each CDR3 protein once. This sample's clone table lists under 600,000 distinct CDR3 sequences. The genes are TRBV29-1 and TRBJ2-5. The specimen sequenced was blood T cells: a sorted CD56 or NKG2C T cell subset, CD4+ or CD8+ T cells, or bulk PBMC T cells (not recorded which). The clonotype was recovered from a woman in her 50s in good health. CDR3 residues: CSVDFDIHQETQYF.